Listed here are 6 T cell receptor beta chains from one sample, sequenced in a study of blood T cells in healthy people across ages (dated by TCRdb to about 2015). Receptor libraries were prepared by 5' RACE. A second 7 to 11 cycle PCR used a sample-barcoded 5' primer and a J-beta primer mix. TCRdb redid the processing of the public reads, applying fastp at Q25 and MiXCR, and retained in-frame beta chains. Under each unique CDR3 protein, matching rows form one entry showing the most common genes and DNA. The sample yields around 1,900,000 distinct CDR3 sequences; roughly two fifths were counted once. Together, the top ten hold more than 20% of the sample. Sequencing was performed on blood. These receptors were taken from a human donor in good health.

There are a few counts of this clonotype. The CDR3 DNA reads TGCAGCGTACGAGTGCTCGGGCGCCGAGGCTACACCTTC. This translates into CSVRVLGRRGYTF. The rearrangement uses TRBV29-1 and TRBJ1-2; D remains ambiguous. CDR1 and CDR2 from the germline V gene are SQVTM and ANQGSEA. The CDR3 is 13 amino acids. The V end was cut by 6 bases, the J end by 8 bases, with 19 bases between.

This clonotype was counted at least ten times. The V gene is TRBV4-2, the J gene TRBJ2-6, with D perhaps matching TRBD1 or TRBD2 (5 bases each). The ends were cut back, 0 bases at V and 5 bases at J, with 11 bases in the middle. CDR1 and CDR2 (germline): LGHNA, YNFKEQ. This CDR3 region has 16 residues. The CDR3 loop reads CASSQDKGSWANVLTF. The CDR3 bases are TGTGCCAGCAGCCAAGATAAGGGGAGTTGGGCCAACGTCCTGACTTTC.

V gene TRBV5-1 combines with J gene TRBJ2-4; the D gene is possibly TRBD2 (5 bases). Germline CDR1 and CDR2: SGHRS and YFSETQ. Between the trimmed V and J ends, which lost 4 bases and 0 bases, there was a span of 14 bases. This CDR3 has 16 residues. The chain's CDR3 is CASSATVGRAKNIQYF. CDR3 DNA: TGCGCCAGCAGCGCCACCGTAGGGAGAGCCAAAAACATTCAGTACTTC. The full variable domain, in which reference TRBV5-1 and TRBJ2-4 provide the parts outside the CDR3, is KAGVTQTPRYLIKTRGQQVTLSCSPISGHRSVSWYQQTPGQGLQFLFEYFSETQRNKGNFPGRFSGRQFSNSRSEMNVSTLELGDSALYLCASSATVGRAKNIQYFGAGTRLSVL.

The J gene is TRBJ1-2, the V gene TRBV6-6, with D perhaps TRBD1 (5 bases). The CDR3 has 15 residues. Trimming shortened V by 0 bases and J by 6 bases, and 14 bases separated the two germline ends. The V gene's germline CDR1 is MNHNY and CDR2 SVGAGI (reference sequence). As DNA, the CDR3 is TGTGCCAGCAGTTACTCTGCCAGGGAGGGAAATGGCTACACCTTC. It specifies CASSYSAREGNGYTF.

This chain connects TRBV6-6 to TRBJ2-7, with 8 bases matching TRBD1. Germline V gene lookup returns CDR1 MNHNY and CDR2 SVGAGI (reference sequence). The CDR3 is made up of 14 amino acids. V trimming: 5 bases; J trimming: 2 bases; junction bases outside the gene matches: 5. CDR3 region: CASSTVTGAYEQYF. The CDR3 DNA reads TGTGCCAGCAGTACGGTGACAGGGGCCTACGAGCAGTACTTC.

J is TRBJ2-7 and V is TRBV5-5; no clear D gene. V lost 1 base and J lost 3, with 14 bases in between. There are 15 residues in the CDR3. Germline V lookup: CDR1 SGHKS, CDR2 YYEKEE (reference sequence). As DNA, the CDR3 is TGTGCCAGCAGCTTGATGGGTTTACGTAGCTACGAGCAGTACTTC. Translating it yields CASSLMGLRSYEQYF. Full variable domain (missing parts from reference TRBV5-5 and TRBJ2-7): DAGVTQSPTHLIKTRGQQVTLRCSPISGHKSVSWYQQVLGQGPQFIFQYYEKEERGRGNFPDRFSARQFPNYSSELNVNALLLGDSALYLCASSLMGLRSYEQYFGPGTRLTVT.